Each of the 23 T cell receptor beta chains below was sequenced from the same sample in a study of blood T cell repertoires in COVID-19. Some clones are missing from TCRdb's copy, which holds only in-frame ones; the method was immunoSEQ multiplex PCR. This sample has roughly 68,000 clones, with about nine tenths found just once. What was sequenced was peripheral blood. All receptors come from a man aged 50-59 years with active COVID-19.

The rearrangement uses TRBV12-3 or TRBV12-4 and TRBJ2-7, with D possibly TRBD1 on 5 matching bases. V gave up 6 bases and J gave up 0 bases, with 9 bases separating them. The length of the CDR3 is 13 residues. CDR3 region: CASRGASSYEQYF. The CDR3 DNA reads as TGTGCCAGCAGAGGGGCTAGCTCCTACGAGCAGTACTTC.

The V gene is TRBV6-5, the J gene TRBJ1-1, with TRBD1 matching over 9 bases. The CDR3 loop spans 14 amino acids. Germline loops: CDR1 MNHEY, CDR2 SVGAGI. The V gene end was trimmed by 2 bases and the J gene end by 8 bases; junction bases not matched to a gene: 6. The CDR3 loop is CASSYTGQGSEAFF. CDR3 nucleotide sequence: TGTGCCAGCAGTTACACGGGACAGGGATCCGAAGCTTTCTTT.

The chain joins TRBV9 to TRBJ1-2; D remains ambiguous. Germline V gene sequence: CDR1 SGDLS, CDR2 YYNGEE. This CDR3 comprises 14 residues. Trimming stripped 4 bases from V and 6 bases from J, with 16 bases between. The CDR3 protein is CASSLTNSLDGYTF. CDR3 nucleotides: TGTGCCAGCAGCTTGACAAATAGTCTTGATGGCTACACCTTC. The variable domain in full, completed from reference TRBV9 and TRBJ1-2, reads DSGVTQTPKHLITATGQRVTLRCSPRSGDLSVYWYQQSLDQGLQFLIQYYNGEERAKGNILERFSAQQFPDLHSELNLSSLELGDSALYFCASSLTNSLDGYTFGSGTRLTVV.

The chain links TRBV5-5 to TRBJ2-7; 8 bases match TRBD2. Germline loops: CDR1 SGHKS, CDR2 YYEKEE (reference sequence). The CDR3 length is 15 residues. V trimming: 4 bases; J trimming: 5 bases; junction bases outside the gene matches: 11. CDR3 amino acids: CASSRGGREVHEQYF. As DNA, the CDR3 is TGTGCCAGCAGCCGGGGGGGCAGGGAAGTCCACGAGCAGTACTTC.

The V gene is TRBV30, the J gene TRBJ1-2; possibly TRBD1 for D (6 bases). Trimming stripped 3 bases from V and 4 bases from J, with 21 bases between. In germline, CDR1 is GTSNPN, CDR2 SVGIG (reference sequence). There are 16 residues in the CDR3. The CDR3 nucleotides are TGTGCCTGGAGCGCTCCCCCAATCAGGGGTGGCTATGGCTACACCTTC. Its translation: CAWSAPPIRGGYGYTF.

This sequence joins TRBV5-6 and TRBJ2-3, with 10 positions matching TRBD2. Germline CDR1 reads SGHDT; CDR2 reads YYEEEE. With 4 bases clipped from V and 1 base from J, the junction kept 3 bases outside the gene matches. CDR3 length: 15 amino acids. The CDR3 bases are TGTGCCAGCAGCCCGGGGACTAGCGGCACAGATACGCAGTATTTT. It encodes CASSPGTSGTDTQYF.

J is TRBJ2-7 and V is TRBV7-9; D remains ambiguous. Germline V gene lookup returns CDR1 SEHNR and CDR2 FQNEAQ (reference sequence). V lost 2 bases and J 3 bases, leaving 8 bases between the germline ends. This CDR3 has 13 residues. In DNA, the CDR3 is TGTGCCAGCAGCTTACAGGTCTACTACGAGCAGTACTTC. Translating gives CASSLQVYYEQYF.

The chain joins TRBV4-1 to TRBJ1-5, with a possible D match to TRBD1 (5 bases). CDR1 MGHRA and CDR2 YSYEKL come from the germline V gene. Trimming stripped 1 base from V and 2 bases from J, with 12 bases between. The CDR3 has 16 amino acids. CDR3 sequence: CASSQVGGTGNQPQHF. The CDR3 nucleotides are TGCGCCAGCAGCCAAGTCGGAGGGACGGGCAATCAGCCCCAGCATTTT.

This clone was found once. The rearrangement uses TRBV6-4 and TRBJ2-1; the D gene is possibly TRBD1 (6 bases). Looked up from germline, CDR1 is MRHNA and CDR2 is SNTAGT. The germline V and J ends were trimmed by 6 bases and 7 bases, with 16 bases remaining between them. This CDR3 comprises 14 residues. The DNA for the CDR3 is TGTGCCAGCAGCCAGGGGCAAGGTTGGAATGAGCAGTTCTTC. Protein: CASSQGQGWNEQFF.

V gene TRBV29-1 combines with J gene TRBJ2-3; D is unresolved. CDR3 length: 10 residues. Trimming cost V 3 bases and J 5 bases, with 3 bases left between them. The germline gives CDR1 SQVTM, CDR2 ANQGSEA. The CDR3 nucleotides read TGCAGCGTTGATCAAGATACGCAGTATTTT. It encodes CSVDQDTQYF.

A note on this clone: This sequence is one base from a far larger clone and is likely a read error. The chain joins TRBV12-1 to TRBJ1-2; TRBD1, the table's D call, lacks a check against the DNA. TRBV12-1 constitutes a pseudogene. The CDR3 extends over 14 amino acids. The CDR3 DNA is TGTGCCAGCAGCCACCGGACAGCTAACTATGGCTACACCTTC. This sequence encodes CASSHRTANYGYTF.

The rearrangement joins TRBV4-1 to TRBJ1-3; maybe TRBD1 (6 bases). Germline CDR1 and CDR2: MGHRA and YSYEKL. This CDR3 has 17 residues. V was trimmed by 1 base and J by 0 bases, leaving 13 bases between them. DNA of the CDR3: TGCGCCAGCAGCCAAGTTTTGGGGGCGAGCTCTGGAAACACCATATATTTT. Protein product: CASSQVLGASSGNTIYF.

CDR3: CASSPTTTNEKLFF. CDR3 nucleotides: TGTGCCAGTAGTCCCACAACAACTAATGAAAAACTGTTTTTT. This chain connects TRBV19 to TRBJ1-4; no clear D gene. The V and J ends lost 5 bases and 0 bases respectively, with 7 bases between them. Germline lookup yields CDR1 LNHDA and CDR2 SQIVND (reference sequence). The CDR3 is made up of 14 amino acids.

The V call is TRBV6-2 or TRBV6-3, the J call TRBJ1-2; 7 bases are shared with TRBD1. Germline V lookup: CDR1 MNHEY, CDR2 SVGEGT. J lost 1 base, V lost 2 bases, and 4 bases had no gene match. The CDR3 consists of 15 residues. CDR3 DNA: TGTGCCAGCAGTTACCCGGGACAGTTTAACTATGGCTACACCTTC. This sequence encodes CASSYPGQFNYGYTF.

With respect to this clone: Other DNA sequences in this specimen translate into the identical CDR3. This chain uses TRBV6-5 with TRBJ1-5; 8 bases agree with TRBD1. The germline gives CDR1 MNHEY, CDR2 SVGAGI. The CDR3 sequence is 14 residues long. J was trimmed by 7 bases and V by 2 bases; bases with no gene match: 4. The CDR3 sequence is CASSYTGQGQPQHF. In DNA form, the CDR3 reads TGTGCCAGCAGTTACACCGGACAGGGCCAGCCCCAGCATTTT.

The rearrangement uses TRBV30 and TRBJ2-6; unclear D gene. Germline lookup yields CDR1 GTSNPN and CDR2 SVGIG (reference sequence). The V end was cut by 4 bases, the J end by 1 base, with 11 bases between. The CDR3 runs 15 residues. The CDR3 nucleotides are TGTGCCTGGAACCCCAGGCCTTCTGGGGCCAACGTCCTGACTTTC. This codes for CAWNPRPSGANVLTF.

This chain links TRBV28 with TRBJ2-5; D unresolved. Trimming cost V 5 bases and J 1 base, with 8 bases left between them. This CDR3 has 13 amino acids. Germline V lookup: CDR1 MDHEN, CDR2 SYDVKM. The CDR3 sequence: CASSRVGQETQYF. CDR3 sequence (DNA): TGTGCCAGCAGTCGGGTAGGCCAAGAGACCCAGTACTTC.

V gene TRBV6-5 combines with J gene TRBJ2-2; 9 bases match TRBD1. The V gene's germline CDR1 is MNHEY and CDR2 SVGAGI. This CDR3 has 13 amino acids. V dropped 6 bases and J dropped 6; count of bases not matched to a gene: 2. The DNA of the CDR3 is TGTGCCAGCAGGGACAGGGGATCCGGGGAGCTGTTTTTT. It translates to CASRDRGSGELFF.

The CDR3 reads CASSESLNLTYEQYF. The CDR3 DNA follows: TGTGCCAGCAGTGAGTCGCTCAATCTAACCTACGAGCAGTACTTC. The chain recombines TRBV2 with TRBJ2-7; D is unclear. The CDR3 is 15 residues long. Trimming took 3 bases from V and 2 from J, leaving 14 bases between them. Germline loops: CDR1 SNHLY, CDR2 FYNNEI.

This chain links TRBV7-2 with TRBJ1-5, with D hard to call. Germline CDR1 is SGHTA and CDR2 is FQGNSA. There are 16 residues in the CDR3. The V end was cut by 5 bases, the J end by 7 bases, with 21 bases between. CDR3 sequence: CASSQELGGFRQPQHF. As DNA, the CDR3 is TGTGCCAGCAGCCAAGAATTAGGCGGTTTTCGACAGCCCCAGCATTTT.

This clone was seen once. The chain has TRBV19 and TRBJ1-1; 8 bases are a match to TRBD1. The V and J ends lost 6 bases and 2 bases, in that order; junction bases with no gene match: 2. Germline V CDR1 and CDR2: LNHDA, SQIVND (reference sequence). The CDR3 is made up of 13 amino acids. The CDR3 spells CASRDRDNTEAFF. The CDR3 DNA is TGTGCCAGTAGGGACAGGGACAACACTGAAGCTTTCTTT.

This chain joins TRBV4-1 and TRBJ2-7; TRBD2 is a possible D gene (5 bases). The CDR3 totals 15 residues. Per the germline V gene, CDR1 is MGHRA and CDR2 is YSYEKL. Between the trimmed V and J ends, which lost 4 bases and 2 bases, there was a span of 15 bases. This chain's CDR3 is CASSLRGPGAYEQYF. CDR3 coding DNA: TGCGCCAGCAGCCTCAGAGGGCCAGGAGCCTACGAGCAGTACTTC.

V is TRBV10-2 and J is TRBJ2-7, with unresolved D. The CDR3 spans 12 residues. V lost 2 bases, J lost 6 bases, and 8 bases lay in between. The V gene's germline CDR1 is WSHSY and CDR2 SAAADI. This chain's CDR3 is CASSETDREQYF. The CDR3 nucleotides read TGCGCCAGCAGTGAGACAGACCGCGAGCAGTACTTC.